The entry that follows covers one T cell receptor beta chain sequence. V lost 4 bases and J 2 bases, leaving 12 bases between the germline ends. Looked up from germline, CDR1 is SGHDT and CDR2 is YYEEEE. The CDR3 runs to 14 residues. This entry comes from a study of T cell changes during pregnancy in multiple sclerosis. Data came from immunoSEQ multiplex PCR; TCRdb stores just in-frame clones and leaves some out. The sample lists 80,000 to 100,000 clones; approximately 90% were seen once. Sequenced material: peripheral blood, taken in the second trimester of pregnancy. The chain combines TRBV5-6 with TRBJ1-2, with D tentatively TRBD1 (6 bases). The receptor comes from a female donor in good health, enrolled as a control in a pregnancy study. DNA for the CDR3: TGTGCCAGCAGCCACGGACAGAGCAACTATGGCTACACCTTC. It translates to CASSHGQSNYGYTF.